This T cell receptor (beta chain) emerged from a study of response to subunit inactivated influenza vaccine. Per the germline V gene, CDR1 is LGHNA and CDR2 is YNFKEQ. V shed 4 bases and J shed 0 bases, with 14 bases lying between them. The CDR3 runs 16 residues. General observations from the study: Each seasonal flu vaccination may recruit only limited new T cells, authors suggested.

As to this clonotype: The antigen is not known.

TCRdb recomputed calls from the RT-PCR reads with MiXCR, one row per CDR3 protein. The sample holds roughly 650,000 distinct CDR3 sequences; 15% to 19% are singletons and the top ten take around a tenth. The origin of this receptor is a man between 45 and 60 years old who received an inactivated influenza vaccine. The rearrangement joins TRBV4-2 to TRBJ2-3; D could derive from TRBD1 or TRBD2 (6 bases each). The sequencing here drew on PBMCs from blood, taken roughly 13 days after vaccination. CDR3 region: CASSLTRGASTDTQYF. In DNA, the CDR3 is TGTGCCAGCAGCCTCACGAGGGGGGCCAGCACAGATACGCAGTATTTT.